This T cell receptor beta chain was profiled in a study of blood T cell repertoires in COVID-19. Study context: The United States, Italy and Spain supplied acute and convalescent COVID-19 samples.

Assay: immunoSEQ multiplex PCR; the TCRdb copy retains only in-frame clones and omits some. The sample holds hundreds of thousands of clones, about 90% seen once. Germline V gene sequence: CDR1 SGHRS, CDR2 YFSETQ. The CDR3 totals 15 residues. V was pared by 5 bases and J by 5 bases, with 4 bases of the junction left unmatched. The chain combines TRBV5-1 with TRBJ2-3; TRBD2 matches at 14 bases. The receptor comes from a woman in her twenties or thirties who had recovered from COVID-19. The specimen sequenced was peripheral blood. The CDR3 DNA reads TGCGCCAGCAGGACTAGCGGGAGGGCCGTAGATACGCAGTATTTT. Translation: CASRTSGRAVDTQYF.